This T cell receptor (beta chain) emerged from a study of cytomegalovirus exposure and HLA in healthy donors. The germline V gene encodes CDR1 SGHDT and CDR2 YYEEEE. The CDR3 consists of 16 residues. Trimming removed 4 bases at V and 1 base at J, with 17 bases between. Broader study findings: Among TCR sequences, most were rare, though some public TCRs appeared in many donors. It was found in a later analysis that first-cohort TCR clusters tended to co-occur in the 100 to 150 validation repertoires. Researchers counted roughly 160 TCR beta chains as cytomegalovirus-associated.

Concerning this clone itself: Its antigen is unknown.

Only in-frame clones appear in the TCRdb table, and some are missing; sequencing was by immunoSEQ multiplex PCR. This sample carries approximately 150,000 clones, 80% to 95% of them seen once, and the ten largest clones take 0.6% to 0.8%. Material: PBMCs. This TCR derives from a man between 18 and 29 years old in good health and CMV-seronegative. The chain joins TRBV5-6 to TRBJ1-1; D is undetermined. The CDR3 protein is CASSPRGWGGNTEAFF. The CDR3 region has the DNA TGTGCCAGCAGCCCTCGAGGGTGGGGAGGGAACACTGAAGCTTTCTTT. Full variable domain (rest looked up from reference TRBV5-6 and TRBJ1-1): DAGVTQSPTHLIKTRGQQVTLRCSPKSGHDTVSWYQQALGQGPQFIFQYYEEEERQRGNFPDRFSGHQFPNYSSELNVNALLLGDSALYLCASSPRGWGGNTEAFFGQGTRLTVV.